This T cell receptor beta chain was sequenced during a study of blood T cell repertoires in COVID-19. At the level of the study: Samples taken during acute and convalescent COVID-19 were collected in the United States, Italy and Spain. Sample material is recorded as cDNA or gDNA derived from T cells, B-cell-depleted T cells, or PBMCs.

Here immunoSEQ multiplex PCR was the method, and the copy in TCRdb shows in-frame clones only, minus some. The data hold about 200,000 clones, with around 78% observed a single time. CDR1 is LNHDA and CDR2 is SQIVND in the germline V gene (reference sequence). Trimming took 1 base from V and 4 from J; bases not matched to a gene: 3. This CDR3 region has 14 residues. The receptor was derived from an elderly woman with active or convalescent COVID-19. The V call is TRBV19, the J call TRBJ1-2, with 7 bases identical to TRBD1. The sequenced sample consisted of peripheral blood. CDR3 region: CASSIARTGYGYTF. CDR3 DNA: TGTGCCAGTAGTATAGCCCGGACAGGCTATGGCTACACCTTC.